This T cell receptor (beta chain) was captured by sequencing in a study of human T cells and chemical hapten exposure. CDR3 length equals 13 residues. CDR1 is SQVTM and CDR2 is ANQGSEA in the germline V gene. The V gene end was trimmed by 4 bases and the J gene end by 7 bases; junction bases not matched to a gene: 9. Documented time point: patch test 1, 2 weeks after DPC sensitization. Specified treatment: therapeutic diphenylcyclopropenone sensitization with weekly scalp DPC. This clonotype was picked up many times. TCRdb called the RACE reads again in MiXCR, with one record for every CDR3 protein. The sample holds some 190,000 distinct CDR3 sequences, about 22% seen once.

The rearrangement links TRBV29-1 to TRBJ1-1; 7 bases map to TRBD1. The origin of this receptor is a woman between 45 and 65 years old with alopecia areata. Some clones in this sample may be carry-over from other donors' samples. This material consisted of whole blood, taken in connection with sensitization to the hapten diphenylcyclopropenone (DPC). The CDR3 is CSVGDRVWGEAFF. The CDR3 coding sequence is TGCAGCGTTGGCGACAGGGTCTGGGGTGAAGCTTTCTTT.